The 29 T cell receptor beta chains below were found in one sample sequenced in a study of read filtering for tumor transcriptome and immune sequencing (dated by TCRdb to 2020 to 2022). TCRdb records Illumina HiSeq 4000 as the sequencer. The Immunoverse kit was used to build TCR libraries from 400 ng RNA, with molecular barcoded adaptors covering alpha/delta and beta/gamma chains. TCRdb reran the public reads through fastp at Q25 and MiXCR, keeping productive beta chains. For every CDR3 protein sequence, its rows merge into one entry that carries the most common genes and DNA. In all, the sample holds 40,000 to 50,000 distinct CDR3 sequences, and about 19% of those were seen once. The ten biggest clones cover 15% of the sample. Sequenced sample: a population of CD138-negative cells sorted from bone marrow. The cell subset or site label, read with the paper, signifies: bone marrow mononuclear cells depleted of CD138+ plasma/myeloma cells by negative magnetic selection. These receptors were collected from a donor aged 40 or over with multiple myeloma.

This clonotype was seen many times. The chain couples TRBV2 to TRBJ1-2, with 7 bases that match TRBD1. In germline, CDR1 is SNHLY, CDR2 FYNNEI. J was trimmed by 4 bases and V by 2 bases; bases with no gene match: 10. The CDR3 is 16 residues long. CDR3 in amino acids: CASSESPNRGAYGYTF. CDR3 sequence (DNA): TGTGCCAGCAGTGAATCCCCAAACAGGGGAGCCTATGGCTACACCTTC.

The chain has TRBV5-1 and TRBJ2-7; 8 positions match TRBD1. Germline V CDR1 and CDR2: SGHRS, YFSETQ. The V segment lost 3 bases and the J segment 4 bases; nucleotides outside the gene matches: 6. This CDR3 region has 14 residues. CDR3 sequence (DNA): TGCGCCAGCAGCTACGGACAGGGCGGATACGAGCAGTACTTC. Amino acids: CASSYGQGGYEQYF.

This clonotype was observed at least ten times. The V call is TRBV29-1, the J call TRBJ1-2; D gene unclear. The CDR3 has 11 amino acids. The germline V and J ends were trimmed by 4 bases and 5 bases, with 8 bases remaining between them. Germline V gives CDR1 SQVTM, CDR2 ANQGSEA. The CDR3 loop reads CSVGGEYGYTF. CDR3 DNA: TGCAGCGTTGGTGGGGAATATGGCTACACCTTC.

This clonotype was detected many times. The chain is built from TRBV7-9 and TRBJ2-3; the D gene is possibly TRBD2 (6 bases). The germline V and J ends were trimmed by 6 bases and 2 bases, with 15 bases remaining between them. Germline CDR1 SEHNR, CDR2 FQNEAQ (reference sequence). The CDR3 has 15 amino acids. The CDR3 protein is CASRIPGLLTDTQYF. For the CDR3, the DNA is TGTGCCAGCAGAATCCCGGGACTTCTCACAGATACGCAGTATTTT. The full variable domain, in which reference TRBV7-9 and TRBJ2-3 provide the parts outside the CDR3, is DTGVSQNPRHKITKRGQNVTFRCDPISEHNRLYWYRQTLGQGPEFLTYFQNEAQLEKSRLLSDRFSAERPKGSFSTLEIQRTEQGDSAMYLCASRIPGLLTDTQYFGPGTRLTVL.

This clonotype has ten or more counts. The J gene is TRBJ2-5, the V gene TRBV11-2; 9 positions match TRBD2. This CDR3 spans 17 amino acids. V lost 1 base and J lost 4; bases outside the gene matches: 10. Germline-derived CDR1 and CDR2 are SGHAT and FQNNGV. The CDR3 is CASSLAAGGPGGETQYF. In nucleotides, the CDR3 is TGTGCCAGCAGCTTAGCGGCGGGAGGGCCAGGGGGAGAGACCCAGTACTTC.

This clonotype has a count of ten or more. The CDR3 DNA sequence: TGCAGTGCTAGTAGGGCGTTTGGGCCCCCCAACGGGGAGCTGTTTTTT. Translation: CSASRAFGPPNGELFF. This chain links TRBV20-1 with TRBJ2-2; D not resolved. Germline V gene data show CDR1 as DFQATT and CDR2 as SNEGSKA (reference sequence). CDR3 size: 16 residues. The V and J ends lost 3 bases and 7 bases respectively, with 21 bases between them.

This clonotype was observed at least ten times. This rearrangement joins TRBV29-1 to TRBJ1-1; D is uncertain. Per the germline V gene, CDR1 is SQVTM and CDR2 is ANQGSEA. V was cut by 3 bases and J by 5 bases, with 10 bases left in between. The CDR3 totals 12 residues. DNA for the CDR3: TGCAGCGTTGAGCTCCCGTGGACTGAAGCTTTCTTT. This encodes CSVELPWTEAFF. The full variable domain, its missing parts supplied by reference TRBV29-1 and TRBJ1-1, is SAVISQKPSRDICQRGTSLTIQCQVDSQVTMMFWYRQQPGQSLTLIATANQGSEATYESGFVIDKFPISRPNLTFSTLTVSNMSPEDSSIYLCSVELPWTEAFFGQGTRLTVV.

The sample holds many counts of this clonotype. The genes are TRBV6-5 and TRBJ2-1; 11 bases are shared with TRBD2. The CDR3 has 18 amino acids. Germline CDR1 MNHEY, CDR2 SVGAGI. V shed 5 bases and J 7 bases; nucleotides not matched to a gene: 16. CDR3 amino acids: CASSGPPELAGVGNEQFF. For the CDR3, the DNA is TGTGCCAGCAGTGGCCCTCCGGAACTAGCGGGAGTCGGGAATGAGCAGTTCTTC.

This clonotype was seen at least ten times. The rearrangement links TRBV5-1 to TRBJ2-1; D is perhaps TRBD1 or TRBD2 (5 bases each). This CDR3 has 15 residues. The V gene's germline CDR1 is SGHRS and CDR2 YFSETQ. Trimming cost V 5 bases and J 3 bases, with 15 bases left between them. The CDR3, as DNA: TGCGCCAGCAGATCCGGGACGGACAACTACAATGAGCAGTTCTTC. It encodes CASRSGTDNYNEQFF.

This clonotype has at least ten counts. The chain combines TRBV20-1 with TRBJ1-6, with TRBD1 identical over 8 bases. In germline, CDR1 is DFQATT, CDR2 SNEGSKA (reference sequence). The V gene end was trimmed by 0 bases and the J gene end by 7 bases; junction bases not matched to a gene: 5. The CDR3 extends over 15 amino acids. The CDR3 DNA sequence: TGCAGTGCTAGAGAGCGGACAGGGAGAAATTCACCCCTCCACTTT. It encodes CSARERTGRNSPLHF.

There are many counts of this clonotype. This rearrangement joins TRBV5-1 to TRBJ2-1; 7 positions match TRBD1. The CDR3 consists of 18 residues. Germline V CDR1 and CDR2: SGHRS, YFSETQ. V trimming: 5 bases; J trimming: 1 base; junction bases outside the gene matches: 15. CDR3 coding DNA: TGCGCCAGCAGTAGAGTGATCCAGGGGGTAGGATCCTACAATGAGCAGTTCTTC. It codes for CASSRVIQGVGSYNEQFF.

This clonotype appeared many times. The CDR3 coding sequence is TGCAGCGTTGACCTCTCGCCCGGCACAGATACGCAGTATTTT. Its translation: CSVDLSPGTDTQYF. This chain joins TRBV29-1 and TRBJ2-3, with unresolved D. The CDR3 has 14 residues. With 3 bases removed from V and 1 base from J, the gap between germline ends came to 11 bases. In germline, CDR1 is SQVTM, CDR2 ANQGSEA.

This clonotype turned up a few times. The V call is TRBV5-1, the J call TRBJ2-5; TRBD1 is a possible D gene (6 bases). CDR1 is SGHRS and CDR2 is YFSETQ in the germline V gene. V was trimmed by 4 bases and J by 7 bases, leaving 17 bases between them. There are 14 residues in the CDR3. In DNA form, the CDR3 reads TGCGCCAGCAGCGTCAGGGGTCACTCAGGGACCCAGTACTTC. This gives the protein CASSVRGHSGTQYF.

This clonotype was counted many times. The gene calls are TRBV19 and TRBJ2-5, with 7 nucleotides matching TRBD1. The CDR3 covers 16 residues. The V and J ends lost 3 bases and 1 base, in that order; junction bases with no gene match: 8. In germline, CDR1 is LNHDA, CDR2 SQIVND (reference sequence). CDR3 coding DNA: TGTGCCAGTAGTATGTCCGGACAGGCCGGCCAAGAGACCCAGTACTTC. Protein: CASSMSGQAGQETQYF.

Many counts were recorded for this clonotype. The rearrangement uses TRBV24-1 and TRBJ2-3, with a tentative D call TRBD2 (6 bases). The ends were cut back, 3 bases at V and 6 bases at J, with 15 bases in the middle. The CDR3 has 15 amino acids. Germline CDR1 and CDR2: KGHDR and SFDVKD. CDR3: CATSDVGSRSDTQYF. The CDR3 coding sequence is TGTGCCACCAGTGATGTCGGGAGCAGGAGTGATACGCAGTATTTT.

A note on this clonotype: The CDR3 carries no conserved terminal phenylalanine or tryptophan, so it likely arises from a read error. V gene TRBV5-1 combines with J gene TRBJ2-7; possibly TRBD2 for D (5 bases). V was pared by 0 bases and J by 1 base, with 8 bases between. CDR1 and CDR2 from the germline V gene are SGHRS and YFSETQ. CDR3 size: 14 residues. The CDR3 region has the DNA TGCGCCAGCAGCTTGGCGGGGAAATCCTACGAGCAGTACCTC. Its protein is CASSLAGKSYEQYL.

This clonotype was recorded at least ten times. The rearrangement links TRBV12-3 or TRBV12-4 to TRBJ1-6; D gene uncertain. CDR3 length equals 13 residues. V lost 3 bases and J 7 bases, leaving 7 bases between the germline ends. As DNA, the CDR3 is TGTGCCAGCAGTTTTGCCAGGAATTCACCCCTCCACTTT. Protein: CASSFARNSPLHF.

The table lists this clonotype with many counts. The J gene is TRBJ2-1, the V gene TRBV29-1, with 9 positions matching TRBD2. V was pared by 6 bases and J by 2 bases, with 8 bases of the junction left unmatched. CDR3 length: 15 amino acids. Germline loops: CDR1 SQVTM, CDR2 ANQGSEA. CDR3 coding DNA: TGCAGCGTCGACAGCGGGAGGCCCCCCTACAATGAGCAGTTCTTC. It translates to CSVDSGRPPYNEQFF.

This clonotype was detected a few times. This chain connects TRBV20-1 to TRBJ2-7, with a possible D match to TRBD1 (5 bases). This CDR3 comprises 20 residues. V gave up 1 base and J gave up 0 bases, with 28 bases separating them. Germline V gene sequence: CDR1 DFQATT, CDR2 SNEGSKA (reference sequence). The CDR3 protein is CSARVGWAPTANLNSYEQYF. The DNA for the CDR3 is TGCAGTGCTAGAGTGGGCTGGGCCCCGACAGCCAATTTGAACTCCTACGAGCAGTACTTC.

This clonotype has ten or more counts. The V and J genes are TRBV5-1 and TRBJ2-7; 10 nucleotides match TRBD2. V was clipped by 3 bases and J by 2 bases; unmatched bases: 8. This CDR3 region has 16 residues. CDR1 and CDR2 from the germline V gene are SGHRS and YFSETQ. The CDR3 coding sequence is TGCGCCAGCAGCTCCTTGACTAGCGGGTTCCCCTACGAGCAGTACTTC. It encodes CASSSLTSGFPYEQYF.

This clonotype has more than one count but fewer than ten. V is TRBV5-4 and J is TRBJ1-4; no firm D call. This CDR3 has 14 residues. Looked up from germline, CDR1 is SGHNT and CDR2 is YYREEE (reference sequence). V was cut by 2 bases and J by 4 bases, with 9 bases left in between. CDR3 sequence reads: CASSLRRSNEKLFF. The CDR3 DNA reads TGTGCCAGCAGCTTACGACGAAGTAATGAAAAACTGTTTTTT. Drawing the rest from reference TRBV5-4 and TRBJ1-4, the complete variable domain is ETGVTQSPTHLIKTRGQQVTLRCSSQSGHNTVSWYQQALGQGPQFIFQYYREEENGRGNFPPRFSGLQFPNYSSELNVNALELDDSALYLCASSLRRSNEKLFFGSGTQLSVL.

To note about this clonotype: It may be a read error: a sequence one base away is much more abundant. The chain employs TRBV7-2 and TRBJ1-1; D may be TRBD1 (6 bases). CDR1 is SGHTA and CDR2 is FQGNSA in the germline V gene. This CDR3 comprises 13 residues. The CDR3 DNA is TGTGCCAGCAGCTACCAGGGGAACATTGAAGCTTTCTTT. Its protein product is CASSYQGNIEAFF.

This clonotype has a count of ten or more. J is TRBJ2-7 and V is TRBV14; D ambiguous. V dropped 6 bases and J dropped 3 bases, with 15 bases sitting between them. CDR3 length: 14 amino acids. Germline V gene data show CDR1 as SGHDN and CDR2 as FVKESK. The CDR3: CASSPSGFLYEQYF. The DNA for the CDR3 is TGTGCCAGCAGTCCTTCCGGGTTCCTCTACGAGCAGTACTTC. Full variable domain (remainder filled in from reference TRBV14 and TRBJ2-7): EAGVTQFPSHSVIEKGQTVTLRCDPISGHDNLYWYRRVMGKEIKFLLHFVKESKQDESGMPNNRFLAERTGGTYSTLKVQPAELEDSGVYFCASSPSGFLYEQYFGPGTRLTVT.

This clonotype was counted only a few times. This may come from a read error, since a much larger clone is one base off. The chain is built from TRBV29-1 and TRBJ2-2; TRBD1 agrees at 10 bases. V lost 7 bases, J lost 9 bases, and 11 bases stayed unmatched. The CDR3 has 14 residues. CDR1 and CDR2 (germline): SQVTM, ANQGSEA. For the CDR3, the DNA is TGCAGCGCAACACCGGGACAGGGGCCCCGGGAGCTGTTTTTT. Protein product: CSATPGQGPRELFF.

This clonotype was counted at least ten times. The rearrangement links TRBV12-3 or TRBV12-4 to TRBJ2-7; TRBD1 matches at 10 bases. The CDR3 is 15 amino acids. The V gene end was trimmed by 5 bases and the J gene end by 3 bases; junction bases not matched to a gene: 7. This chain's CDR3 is CASSRSGTGVYEQYF. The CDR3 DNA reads TGTGCCAGCAGTCGATCCGGGACAGGGGTCTACGAGCAGTACTTC.

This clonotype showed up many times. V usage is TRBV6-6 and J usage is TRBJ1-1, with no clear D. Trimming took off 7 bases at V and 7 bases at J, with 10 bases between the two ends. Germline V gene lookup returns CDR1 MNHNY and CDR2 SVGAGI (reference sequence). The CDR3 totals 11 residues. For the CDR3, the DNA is TGTGCCAGCACCGTGGGCAATGAAGCTTTCTTT. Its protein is CASTVGNEAFF.

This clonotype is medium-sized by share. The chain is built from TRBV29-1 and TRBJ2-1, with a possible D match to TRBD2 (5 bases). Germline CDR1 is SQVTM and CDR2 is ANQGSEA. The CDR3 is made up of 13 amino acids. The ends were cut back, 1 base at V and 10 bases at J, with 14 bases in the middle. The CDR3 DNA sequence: TGCAGCGTTGAAGTTGGGAGCCTGACAGAGCAGTTCTTC. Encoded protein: CSVEVGSLTEQFF.

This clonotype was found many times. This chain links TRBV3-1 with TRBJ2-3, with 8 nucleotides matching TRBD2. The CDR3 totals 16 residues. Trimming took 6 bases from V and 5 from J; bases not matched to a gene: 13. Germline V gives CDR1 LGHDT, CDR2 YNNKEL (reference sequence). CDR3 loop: CASSQGTRLVVDTQYF. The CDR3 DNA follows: TGTGCCAGCAGTCAGGGGACTAGGCTGGTTGTAGATACGCAGTATTTT.

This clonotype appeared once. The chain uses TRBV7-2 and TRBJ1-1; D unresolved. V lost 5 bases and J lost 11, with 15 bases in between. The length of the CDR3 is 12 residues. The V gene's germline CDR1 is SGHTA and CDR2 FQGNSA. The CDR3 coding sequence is TGTGCCAGCAGCGAATACAGAAGTAGGGCTTTCTTT. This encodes CASSEYRSRAFF.